A single sample gave rise to the 26 T cell receptor beta chains below, sequenced in a study of identical twins. Each CDR3 protein gets one entry after TCRdb re-called the 5' RACE reads with MiXCR. The sample has 500,000 to 600,000 distinct CDR3 sequences; less than 25% are singletons. Another study also made use of these data, one on T cells expressing NK-cell markers.

Sequencing input: CD4+ T cells sorted from blood. The source of these receptors is a young woman in good health.

The chain couples TRBV5-1 to TRBJ1-6; the D gene is possibly TRBD1 (6 bases). This CDR3 spans 14 amino acids. Trimming cost V 2 bases and J 7 bases, with 10 bases left between them. In germline, CDR1 is SGHRS, CDR2 YFSETQ. DNA for the CDR3: TGCGCCAGCAGCTTTTTGGACAGCAATTCACCCCTCCACTTT. Its protein is CASSFLDSNSPLHF.

This clonotype was detected a few times. The chain employs TRBV7-6 and TRBJ1-1; weak D call: TRBD1 (6 bases). Germline-derived CDR1 and CDR2 are SGHVS and FNYEAQ. The V end was cut by 5 bases, the J end by 8 bases, with 18 bases between. The CDR3 length is 14 residues. In DNA form, the CDR3 reads TGTGCCAGCAGCGTAACCCACAGGGAATCAGAAGCTTTCTTT. It encodes CASSVTHRESEAFF. Looking up the rest from reference TRBV7-6 and TRBJ1-1 gives the full variable domain: GAGVSQSPRYKVTKRGQDVALRCDPISGHVSLYWYRQALGQGPEFLTYFNYEAQQDKSGLPNDRFSAERPEGSISTLTIQRTEQRDSAMYRCASSVTHRESEAFFGQGTRLTVV.

The chain combines TRBV14 with TRBJ2-7; D perhaps matches TRBD2 (5 bases). Trimming left V 1 base short and J 0 bases short, with 10 bases between. CDR1 and CDR2 from the germline V gene are SGHDN and FVKESK. The length of the CDR3 is 15 residues. The CDR3 spells CASSQAVGISYEQYF. The CDR3 DNA follows: TGTGCCAGCAGCCAAGCAGTCGGGATCTCCTACGAGCAGTACTTC.

This chain uses TRBV5-1 with TRBJ2-3, with D maybe TRBD1 (6 bases). The CDR3 totals 15 residues. The V and J ends lost 4 bases and 6 bases respectively, with 18 bases between them. CDR1 and CDR2 (germline): SGHRS, YFSETQ. For the CDR3, the DNA is TGCGCCAGCAGCCCGGGTCGTCCAGGGGCCGATACGCAGTATTTT. It encodes CASSPGRPGADTQYF. The full variable domain, with the rest looked up from reference TRBV5-1 and TRBJ2-3, is KAGVTQTPRYLIKTRGQQVTLSCSPISGHRSVSWYQQTPGQGLQFLFEYFSETQRNKGNFPGRFSGRQFSNSRSEMNVSTLELGDSALYLCASSPGRPGADTQYFGPGTRLTVL.

The CDR3 nucleotides read TGTGCCAGCATGATTGTGGTGAACACTGAAGCTTTCTTT. This gives the protein CASMIVVNTEAFF. V is TRBV6-1 and J is TRBJ1-1, with unresolved D. V gave up 7 bases and J gave up 0 bases, with 9 bases separating them. Germline V gives CDR1 MNHNS, CDR2 SASEGT. The CDR3 extends over 13 amino acids.

The chain links TRBV3-1 to TRBJ2-1; 11 bases map to TRBD2. The CDR3 consists of 15 residues. The V gene end was trimmed by 4 bases and the J gene end by 7 bases; junction bases not matched to a gene: 6. Germline-derived CDR1 and CDR2 are LGHDT and YNNKEL (reference sequence). The CDR3 bases are TGTGCCAGCAGCCCGACTAGCGGGACCCGGAATGAGCAGTTCTTC. It yields the protein CASSPTSGTRNEQFF.

The chain combines TRBV18 with TRBJ1-6, with a weak D call TRBD1 (6 bases). The CDR3 consists of 14 residues. Germline values: CDR1 KGHSH, CDR2 LQKENI. Trimming pared 2 bases from V and 10 bases from J, leaving 12 bases between. Here the CDR3 DNA reads TGTGCCAGCTCACCAGGGACACAGGTGTCACCCCTCCACTTT. Its protein product is CASSPGTQVSPLHF.

This chain links TRBV5-6 with TRBJ2-5, with 12 bases that match TRBD2. CDR1 SGHDT and CDR2 YYEEEE come from the germline V gene. The CDR3 length is 17 residues. Losses at the gene ends were 2 bases for V and 4 bases for J; bases not matched to a gene: 9. The CDR3 nucleotides read TGTGCCAGCAGCTTACGGGTAACTAGCGGGAGGAGAGAGACCCAGTACTTC. It encodes CASSLRVTSGRRETQYF.

V and J are TRBV7-2 and TRBJ2-5; 8 nucleotides agree with TRBD2. Trimming removed 2 bases from V and 9 bases from J; junction bases left unmatched: 11. Germline-derived CDR1 and CDR2 are SGHTA and FQGNSA. CDR3 length: 15 amino acids. CDR3 residues: CASSLLSAAGVPQYF. The CDR3 bases are TGTGCCAGCAGCTTACTTAGCGCAGCGGGGGTCCCCCAGTACTTC.

This chain joins TRBV6-1 and TRBJ1-2, with no clear D. Germline CDR1 reads MNHNS; CDR2 reads SASEGT. V was pared by 6 bases and J by 5 bases, with 16 bases between. This CDR3 contains 14 residues. In nucleotides, the CDR3 is TGTGCCAGCAGCCGGTACGACATTTCTTATGGCTACACCTTC. Its protein is CASSRYDISYGYTF.

V is TRBV3-1 and J is TRBJ2-3, with D perhaps matching TRBD2 (5 bases). There are 12 residues in the CDR3. V lost 10 bases and J lost 3, with 11 bases in between. Germline V gene lookup returns CDR1 LGHDT and CDR2 YNNKEL (reference sequence). CDR3 loop: CATGLNTDTQYF. As DNA, the CDR3 is TGTGCCACCGGACTGAATACAGATACGCAGTATTTT.

The chain recombines TRBV29-1 with TRBJ2-7, with D possibly matching TRBD1 (6 bases). Looked up from germline, CDR1 is SQVTM and CDR2 is ANQGSEA. The CDR3 length is 10 residues. Trimming left V 6 bases short and J 6 bases short, with 9 bases between. The CDR3 DNA is TGCAGCGTGGGGGCTAGCGAGCAGTACTTC. As protein: CSVGASEQYF.

This clonotype was observed a few times. The J gene is TRBJ2-2, the V gene TRBV7-2; D unclear. This CDR3 has 15 amino acids. The germline gives CDR1 SGHTA, CDR2 FQGNSA. V gave up 8 bases and J gave up 6 bases, with 19 bases separating them. As DNA, the CDR3 is TGTGCCAGCGCCGTAGGCGGCCTAAACTCCGGGGAGCTGTTTTTT. Translated, it gives CASAVGGLNSGELFF.

CDR3: CASSLGQSRGEQFF. CDR3 coding DNA: TGTGCCAGCAGCTTAGGCCAGAGTCGAGGTGAGCAGTTCTTC. The chain is built from TRBV7-8 and TRBJ2-1, with D hard to call. Germline V CDR1 and CDR2: SGHVS, FQNEAQ. The length of the CDR3 is 14 residues. V dropped 1 base and J dropped 9 bases, with 13 bases sitting between them.

As for this clonotype: A much larger clone lies one base from this, so it may be a read error. The J gene is TRBJ1-5, the V gene TRBV6-5; D is unresolved. The CDR3 is 14 residues long. Germline-derived CDR1 and CDR2 are MNHEY and SVGAGI. Trimming left V 4 bases short and J 1 base short, with 8 bases between. This CDR3 reads CASSSGRSNQPQHF. In nucleotides, the CDR3 is TGTGCCAGCAGTTCCGGACGAAGCAATCAGCCCCAGCATTTT.

The chain combines TRBV20-1 with TRBJ2-2, with a possible D match to TRBD1 (5 bases). Germline loops: CDR1 DFQATT, CDR2 SNEGSKA (reference sequence). Trimming pared 3 bases from V and 5 bases from J, leaving 10 bases between. There are 13 residues in the CDR3. For the CDR3, the DNA is TGCAGTGCTAGCAGGGATCCGACCGGGGAGCTGTTTTTT. Translated: CSASRDPTGELFF.

This clonotype was seen many times. The chain couples TRBV7-9 to TRBJ2-1; 8 nucleotides line up with TRBD1. Germline V CDR1 and CDR2: SEHNR, FQNEAQ (reference sequence). The J segment lost 8 bases and the V segment lost 3 bases, leaving 9 bases of the junction unmatched. There are 15 residues in the CDR3. The CDR3 DNA reads as TGTGCCAGCAGCTTCTACAGGGGACAGGTGGATGAGCAGTTCTTC. It is translated as CASSFYRGQVDEQFF. The complete variable domain, with remaining parts taken from reference TRBV7-9 and TRBJ2-1, reads DTGVSQNPRHKITKRGQNVTFRCDPISEHNRLYWYRQTLGQGPEFLTYFQNEAQLEKSRLLSDRFSAERPKGSFSTLEIQRTEQGDSAMYLCASSFYRGQVDEQFFGPGTRLTVL.

The chain carries TRBV5-1 and TRBJ1-4, with D possibly matching TRBD1 (6 bases). The CDR3 spans 15 residues. Trimming stripped 3 bases from V and 4 bases from J, with 13 bases between. The V gene's germline CDR1 is SGHRS and CDR2 YFSETQ. CDR3 nucleotide sequence: TGCGCCAGCAGCTCTCGGGGGGGCGTTAATGAAAAACTGTTTTTT. It translates to CASSSRGGVNEKLFF.

This clonotype was counted only a few times. The chain employs TRBV12-3 or TRBV12-4 and TRBJ2-7, with 7 bases lining up with TRBD2. The CDR3 extends over 13 amino acids. Trimming cost V 5 bases and J 4 bases; bases outside gene matches: 5. The CDR3 sequence: CASSPNSGYEQYF. CDR3 sequence (DNA): TGTGCCAGCAGTCCCAATAGCGGGTACGAGCAGTACTTC.

V gene TRBV28 combines with J gene TRBJ2-5; no firm D call. Trimming shortened V by 4 bases and J by 2 bases, and 17 bases separated the two germline ends. CDR1 and CDR2 from the germline V gene are MDHEN and SYDVKM. CDR3 length: 16 amino acids. This chain's CDR3 is CASSSTPVGKQETQYF. The DNA for the CDR3 is TGTGCCAGCAGTTCCACCCCGGTTGGGAAGCAAGAGACCCAGTACTTC.

The chain links TRBV5-1 to TRBJ2-7; tentatively, D is TRBD2 (6 bases). Germline V gives CDR1 SGHRS, CDR2 YFSETQ. V was clipped by 0 bases and J by 3 bases, with 13 bases between them. The CDR3 length is 15 residues. The CDR3 spells CASSLAGGGNYEQYF. CDR3 DNA: TGCGCCAGCAGCTTGGCCGGGGGAGGCAACTACGAGCAGTACTTC.

This clonotype was seen a handful of times. The V call is TRBV7-3, the J call TRBJ1-6; D call uncertain. The CDR3 is 13 residues long. V shed 3 bases and J shed 10 bases, with 10 bases lying between them. Per the germline V gene, CDR1 is SGHTA and CDR2 is FQGTGA. DNA for the CDR3: TGTGCCAGCAGCTTCACTCAGACCTCACCCCTCCACTTT. Amino acids: CASSFTQTSPLHF.

This chain joins TRBV10-3 and TRBJ2-7; 13 nucleotides line up with TRBD2. The V segment lost 6 bases and the J segment 6 bases; nucleotides outside the gene matches: 5. The length of the CDR3 is 14 residues. Germline CDR1 and CDR2: ENHRY and SYGVKD. CDR3 residues: CAISPGLAGREQYF. CDR3 in DNA: TGTGCCATCAGCCCGGGACTAGCGGGGCGCGAGCAGTACTTC.

This clonotype was seen only a few times. The rearrangement uses TRBV20-1 and TRBJ1-5; 7 bases are a match to TRBD1. The V and J ends lost 6 bases and 8 bases, in that order; junction bases with no gene match: 7. From germline, CDR1 is DFQATT and CDR2 SNEGSKA (reference sequence). The length of the CDR3 is 12 residues. CDR3 protein: CSARTGAEPQHF. The CDR3 coding sequence is TGCAGTGCGCGGACAGGTGCGGAGCCCCAGCATTTT.

In this sample, this clonotype turned up a few times. The V gene is TRBV11-2, the J gene TRBJ2-4; D not resolved. The V and J ends lost 1 base and 7 bases respectively, with 11 bases between them. CDR1 SGHAT and CDR2 FQNNGV come from the germline V gene. The CDR3 has 14 residues. The CDR3 DNA reads as TGTGCCAGCAGCTTAGCACTTGGCTCTAACATTCAGTACTTC. Amino acids: CASSLALGSNIQYF.

This clonotype was counted between two and nine times. The chain uses TRBV20-1 and TRBJ2-3; the D gene is possibly TRBD1 (7 bases). The germline gives CDR1 DFQATT, CDR2 SNEGSKA (reference sequence). V lost 3 bases, J lost 4 bases, and 14 bases lay in between. The CDR3 loop spans 14 amino acids. The CDR3 nucleotides read TGCAGTGCTAGCCTCGACAGGGAGGCAGATACGCAGTATTTT. Translation: CSASLDREADTQYF.